A selection of T cell receptor beta chains follows, all from one sample in a study of cytomegalovirus exposure and HLA in healthy donors. Only in-frame clones appear in the TCRdb table, and some are missing; sequencing was by immunoSEQ multiplex PCR. The sample's table shows 150,000 or so clones. Material for sequencing was PBMCs. The receptor set was obtained from a woman in her late teens or twenties in good health and CMV-seronegative. Each CDR3 is given with its conserved first and last residue. D genes are given only for firm matches.

j_call	v_call	d_call	cdr3_aa	cdr3_nt
TRBJ2-1	TRBV6-5	NA	CASSDNYYNEQFF	TGTGCCAGCAGTGATAACTACTACAATGAGCAGTTCTTC
TRBJ2-5	TRBV10-3	TRBD2	CAISSGTSVQETQYF	TGTGCCATCAGTTCCGGGACTAGCGTCCAAGAGACCCAGTACTTC
TRBJ2-1	TRBV7-2	TRBD2	CASSLLAGVYNEQFF	TGTGCCAGCAGCTTACTAGCGGGAGTCTACAATGAGCAGTTCTTC
TRBJ2-2	TRBV6-4	TRBD2	CASSPGTSDTGELFF	TGTGCCAGCAGCCCCGGGACTAGTGACACCGGGGAGCTGTTTTTT
TRBJ2-1	TRBV5-5	TRBD2	CASRDGTRHEQFF	TGTGCCAGCAGGGACGGGACTAGGCATGAGCAGTTCTTC
TRBJ2-1	TRBV7-9	TRBD2	CASSYSGSDRNEQFF	TGTGCCAGCAGCTATAGCGGGAGCGACCGCAATGAGCAGTTCTTC
TRBJ2-1	TRBV4-3	NA	CASSQDWPQLANEQFF	TGCGCCAGCAGCCAAGATTGGCCCCAACTAGCTAATGAGCAGTTCTTC
TRBJ2-7	TRBV5-1	TRBD1	CASSLGQGLSYEQYF	TGCGCCAGCAGCCTGGGACAGGGGCTCTCCTACGAGCAGTACTTC
TRBJ1-1	TRBV29-1	NA	CSVEEVRGTEAFF	TGCAGCGTTGAAGAGGTTCGGGGAACTGAAGCTTTCTTT
TRBJ2-1	TRBV19	TRBD2	CASSIYQRGPNEQFF	TGTGCCAGTAGTATATACCAGCGGGGGCCAAATGAGCAGTTCTTC
TRBJ2-5	TRBV4-1	TRBD2	CASSQGTGIAGVAETQYF	TGCGCCAGCAGCCAAGGGACGGGGATAGCGGGAGTTGCAGAGACCCAGTACTTC
TRBJ1-1	TRBV19	TRBD1	CASREGAWDTEAFF	TGTGCCAGTAGAGAGGGGGCTTGGGACACTGAAGCTTTCTTT
TRBJ2-7	TRBV10-3	NA	CAISDSVQHNYEQYF	TGTGCCATCAGTGACAGCGTGCAGCACAACTACGAGCAGTACTTC